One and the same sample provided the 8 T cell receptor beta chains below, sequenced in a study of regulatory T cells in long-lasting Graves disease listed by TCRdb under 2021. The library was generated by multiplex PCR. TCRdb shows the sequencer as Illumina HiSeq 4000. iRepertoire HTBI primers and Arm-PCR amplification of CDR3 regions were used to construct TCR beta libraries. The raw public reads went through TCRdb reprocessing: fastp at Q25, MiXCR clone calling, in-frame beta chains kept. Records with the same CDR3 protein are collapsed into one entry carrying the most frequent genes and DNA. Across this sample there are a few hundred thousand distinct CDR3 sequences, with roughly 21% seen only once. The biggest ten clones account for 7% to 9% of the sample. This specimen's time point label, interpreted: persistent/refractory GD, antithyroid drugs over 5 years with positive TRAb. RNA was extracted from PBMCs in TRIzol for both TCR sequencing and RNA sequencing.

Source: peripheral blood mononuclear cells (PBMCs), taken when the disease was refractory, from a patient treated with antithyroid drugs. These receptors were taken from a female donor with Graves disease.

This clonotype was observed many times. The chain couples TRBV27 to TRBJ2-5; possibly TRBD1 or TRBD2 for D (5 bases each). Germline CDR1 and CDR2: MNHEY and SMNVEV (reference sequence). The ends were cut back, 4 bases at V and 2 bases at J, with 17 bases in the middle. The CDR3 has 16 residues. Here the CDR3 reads CASSSGNLRGQETQYF. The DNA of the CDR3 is TGTGCCAGCAGTTCCGGGAATTTGAGGGGTCAAGAGACCCAGTACTTC.

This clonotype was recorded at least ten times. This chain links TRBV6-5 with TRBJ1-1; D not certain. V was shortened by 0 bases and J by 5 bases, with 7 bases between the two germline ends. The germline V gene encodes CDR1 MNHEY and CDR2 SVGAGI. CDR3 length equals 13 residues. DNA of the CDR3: TGTGCCAGCAGTTACTCAGAAGGAACTGAAGCTTTCTTT. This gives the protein CASSYSEGTEAFF.

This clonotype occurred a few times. In nucleotides, the CDR3 is TGTGCCAGCAGTGAATGGGACAAACCGAGCTCCTACGAGCAGTACTTC. Translation: CASSEWDKPSSYEQYF. V usage is TRBV2 and J usage is TRBJ2-7; TRBD1 is a possible D gene (6 bases). The V end lost 2 bases, the J end lost 0 bases, and 14 bases lay between the germline ends. CDR1 and CDR2 (germline): SNHLY, FYNNEI. The CDR3 has 16 amino acids.

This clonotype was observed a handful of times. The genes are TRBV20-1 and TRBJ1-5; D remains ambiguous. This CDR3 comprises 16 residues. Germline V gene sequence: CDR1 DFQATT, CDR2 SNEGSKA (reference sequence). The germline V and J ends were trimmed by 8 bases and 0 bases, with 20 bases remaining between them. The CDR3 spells CSLRRGVRYSNQPQHF. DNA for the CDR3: TGCAGTTTACGTCGGGGTGTGAGGTATAGCAATCAGCCCCAGCATTTT.

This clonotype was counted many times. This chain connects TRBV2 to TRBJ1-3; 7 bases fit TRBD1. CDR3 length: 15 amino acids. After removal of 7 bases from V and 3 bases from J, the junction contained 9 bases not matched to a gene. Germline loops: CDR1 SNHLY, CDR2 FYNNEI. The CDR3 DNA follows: TGTGCCAGCACCAAGACAGGGTCAGGTGGAAACACCATATATTTT. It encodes CASTKTGSGGNTIYF.

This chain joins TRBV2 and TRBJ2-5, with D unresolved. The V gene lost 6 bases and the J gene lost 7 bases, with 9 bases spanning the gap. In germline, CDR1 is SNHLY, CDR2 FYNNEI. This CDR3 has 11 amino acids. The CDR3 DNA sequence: TGTGCCAGCAGCGAACCCGGGACCCAGTACTTC. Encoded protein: CASSEPGTQYF.

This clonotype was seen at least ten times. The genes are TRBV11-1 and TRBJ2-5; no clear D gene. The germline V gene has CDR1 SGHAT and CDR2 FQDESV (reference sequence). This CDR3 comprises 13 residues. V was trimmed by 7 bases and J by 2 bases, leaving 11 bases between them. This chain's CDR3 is CASTGRLQETQYF. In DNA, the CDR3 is TGTGCCAGCACCGGACGGTTACAAGAGACCCAGTACTTC.

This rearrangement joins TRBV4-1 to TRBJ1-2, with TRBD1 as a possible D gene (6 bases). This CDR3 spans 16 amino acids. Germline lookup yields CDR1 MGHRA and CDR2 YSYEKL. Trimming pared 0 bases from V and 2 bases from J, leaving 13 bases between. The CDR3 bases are TGCGCCAGCAGCCAAGATATAGGACAGATCAACTATGGCTACACCTTC. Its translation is CASSQDIGQINYGYTF.